This T cell receptor beta chain was profiled in a study of blood T cells in healthy people across ages. Overall study results and limits: Per million T cells, TCR beta diversity dropped about linearly as age rose.

Trimming removed 4 bases from V and 7 bases from J, with 9 bases in between. The CDR3 is 12 amino acids. Germline V gives CDR1 PRHDT, CDR2 FYEKMQ (reference sequence). Sample-barcoded 5' priming and a J-beta primer mix drove a second PCR of roughly 7 to 11 cycles. TCRdb used MiXCR to reprocess the 5' RACE reads, holding one entry per CDR3 protein. The sample contains about 720,000 distinct CDR3 sequences, 20% to 30% of which appear only once. Per individual sample, total RNA of at least 6 micrograms was extracted. Note on this clonotype: The antigen remains undetermined.

The same specimen was also included in a second study, on T cells of mothers and their children. From that report: Sequencing returned over 8.5 million TCR beta CDR3 reads per mother and roughly 3.1 million per child. The data showed no persistent microchimeric T cell clones.

V and J are TRBV13 and TRBJ2-3; D may match TRBD1 or TRBD2 (5 bases each). Sequenced: blood. This TCR derives from a boy younger than 18 in good health. The chain's CDR3 is CASSSGAHTQYF. The DNA of the CDR3 is TGTGCCAGCAGCTCCGGGGCCCATACGCAGTATTTT.